Listed below are T cell receptor beta chains from one sample, sequenced in a study of cytotoxic CD8 clonotypes in ibrutinib-treated CLL. Assay used: immunoSEQ multiplex PCR; TCRdb lists only in-frame clones, some missing. The sample lists more than 150,000 clones, around 72% seen once, with around 15% in the top ten. The sample here was PBMCs, taken after 24 months of ibrutinib treatment. These receptors were obtained from a human donor with chronic lymphocytic leukemia. Each CDR3 is given with its conserved first and last residue. A D gene is named only where the DNA matches it firmly. Some rows have no size entry. The others give once, few or many, or a class for an expanded clone.

abundance	d_gene	v_gene	j_gene	CDR3nt	CDR3aa
NA	NA	TRBV30	TRBJ2-7	TGTGCCTGGAAGAGGGTGGGAGGTAGCTCCTACGAGCAGTACTTC	CAWKRVGGSSYEQYF
NA	TRBD1	TRBV5-1	TRBJ2-1	TGCGCCAGCAGCTCTGGACAGGGGGCAGGTAATGAGCAGTTCTTC	CASSSGQGAGNEQFF
NA	TRBD1	TRBV5-1	TRBJ1-5	TGCGCCAGCAGCTTGGCGGGGACAGTCAATCAGCCCCAGCATTTT	CASSLAGTVNQPQHF
NA	NA	TRBV7-2	TRBJ1-1	TGTGCCAGCAGCTTATGGGTGGGCACTGAAGCTTTCTTT	CASSLWVGTEAFF
NA	NA	TRBV27	TRBJ2-7	TGTGCCAGCAGTTCCCTGCAGGGAAACCACGAGCAGTACTTC	CASSSLQGNHEQYF
NA	TRBD1	TRBV28	TRBJ2-2	TGTGCCAGCAGTTTCTTGGGACAGGCTCTCGCCGGGGAGCTGTTTTTT	CASSFLGQALAGELFF
NA	TRBD2	TRBV25-1	TRBJ2-3	TGTGCCAGCAGTAAGACTAGCGGGAGCGGCACAGATACGCAGTATTTT	CASSKTSGSGTDTQYF
few	NA	TRBV5-1	TRBJ1-2	TGCGCCAGCAGCCGCGAAGGTAACTATGGCTACACCTTC	CASSREGNYGYTF
once	NA	TRBV6-6	TRBJ2-1	TGTGCCAGCAGTACCACGACAGGAGCTAATGAGCAGTTCTTC	CASSTTTGANEQFF
NA	TRBD2	TRBV19	TRBJ2-1	TGTGCCAGTAGTATAGGAGAGGGAGGGCGGAGATACAATGAGCAGTTCTTC	CASSIGEGGRRYNEQFF
NA	NA	TRBV15	TRBJ1-5	TGTGCCACCAGCAGAGGTCGCAGGGTTAGCAATCAGCCCCAGCATTTT	CATSRGRRVSNQPQHF
few	NA	TRBV28	TRBJ1-2	TGTGCCAGCAGTCCGGTTAACTATGGCTACACCTTC	CASSPVNYGYTF
NA	TRBD2	TRBV10-3	TRBJ2-7	TGTGCCATCAAAATAGCGGGAGGGCTTGAGCAGTACTTC	CAIKIAGGLEQYF
NA	TRBD1	TRBV7-2	TRBJ1-4	TGTGCCAGCAGCTTGGGGACAGGGGGCGCGTGGGAAAAACTGTTTTTT	CASSLGTGGAWEKLFF
few	TRBD1	TRBV29-1	TRBJ1-5	TGCAGCGTTCGGACAGGGGGTCAGCCCCAGCATTTT	CSVRTGGQPQHF
NA	TRBD1	TRBV28	TRBJ2-7	TGTGCCAGCAGTTTAACCGGGACAGGGGTCTACGAGCAGTACTTC	CASSLTGTGVYEQYF
NA	NA	TRBV15	TRBJ2-7	TGTGCCACCAGCCCAACATCAGCCTACGAGCAGTACTTC	CATSPTSAYEQYF
NA	NA	TRBV29-1	TRBJ2-7	TGCAGCGTTGAATTCTTGGGTAGCGGCGAGCAGTACTTC	CSVEFLGSGEQYF
NA	NA	TRBV10-1	TRBJ2-7	TGCGCCAGCAGTGAATTTTCAGGGGCCCTCTCCTACGAGCAGTACTTC	CASSEFSGALSYEQYF
NA	TRBD2	TRBV7-2	TRBJ2-7	TGTGCCAGCAGCCGGGGGACTAGCGGGAGTCTCCACGAGCAGTACTTC	CASSRGTSGSLHEQYF
few	NA	TRBV7-2	TRBJ1-1	TGTGCCAGCCCCCTAGAAGGGGGGAACACTGAAGCTTTCTTT	CASPLEGGNTEAFF
NA	NA	TRBV11-2	TRBJ2-3	TGTGCCAGCAGCTTATTTAGGAGCGACACAGATACGCAGTATTTT	CASSLFRSDTDTQYF
few	NA	TRBV7-2	TRBJ2-3	TGTGCCAGCAGCACCGACACCACAGATACGCAGTATTTT	CASSTDTTDTQYF
few	NA	TRBV11-2	TRBJ2-5	TGTGCCACGGACGGGGCTCACCAAGAGACCCAGTACTTC	CATDGAHQETQYF
few	TRBD2	TRBV7-2	TRBJ2-5	TGTGCCAGCAGCACCTGGACTAGCGTTCAAGAGACCCAGTACTTC	CASSTWTSVQETQYF
once	NA	TRBV6-1	TRBJ2-3	TGTGCCAGCAGTGATCGGACAGTCCTGCGCACAGATACGCAGTATTTT	CASSDRTVLRTDTQYF
NA	NA	TRBV4-2	TRBJ1-1	TGTGCCAGCAGCCAAGATTTGGCACAGAACACTGAAGCTTTCTTT	CASSQDLAQNTEAFF
few	NA	TRBV25-1	TRBJ1-2	TGTGCCAGCAGTGAATCCCCGGGGCGTAAAGATGGCTACACCTTC	CASSESPGRKDGYTF